This entry lists 20 T cell receptor beta chains sequenced from one sample in a study of beta chain features in type 1 diabetes. Study-wide findings and caveats: A moderate, significant TCRB CDR3 shortening appeared in type 1 diabetes across four CD4+ subsets.

Isolated RNA was reverse transcribed in full, so expressed TCRB transcripts were sequenced. Generated by immunoSEQ multiplex PCR, the TCRdb table keeps only in-frame clones and is missing some. The sample lists about 180,000 clones; about 7.8% were seen once. No antigen has been assigned to these receptors. Sequenced sample: central memory CD4+ T cells from blood. These receptors were taken from a woman between 40 and 50 years old with type 1 diabetes.

This chain uses TRBV5-1 with TRBJ1-1, with 9 bases that match TRBD1. The CDR3 spans 15 residues. J lost 6 bases, V lost 2 bases, and 8 bases had no gene match. CDR1 SGHRS and CDR2 YFSETQ come from the germline V gene. CDR3 sequence reads: CASSLGTGPKAEAFF. CDR3 sequence (DNA): TGCGCCAGCAGCTTAGGGACAGGGCCGAAGGCTGAAGCTTTCTTT.

At least ten counts were recorded for this clone. The genes are TRBV18 and TRBJ2-1; a weak D match, TRBD2 (7 bases). The germline V gene encodes CDR1 KGHSH and CDR2 LQKENI. With 0 bases removed from V and 12 bases from J, the gap between germline ends came to 12 bases. The CDR3 consists of 13 residues. The CDR3 nucleotides read TGTGCCAGCTCACCACCTTGGCGGGGGCCGCAGTTCTTC. It yields the protein CASSPPWRGPQFF.

The chain couples TRBV30 to TRBJ1-2; 7 nucleotides agree with TRBD1. CDR1 and CDR2 from the germline V gene are GTSNPN and SVGIG (reference sequence). With V trimmed by 5 bases and J by 4 bases, 7 bases remained unmatched. CDR3 length: 13 amino acids. The CDR3 bases are TGTGCCTGGGTGGAACAGGGGTTCTATGGCTACACCTTC. Translating gives CAWVEQGFYGYTF.

The J gene is TRBJ1-1, the V gene TRBV28; D is unclear. The V and J ends lost 5 bases and 1 base respectively, with 17 bases between them. The germline V gene has CDR1 MDHEN and CDR2 SYDVKM. The CDR3 is 16 amino acids. The DNA of the CDR3 is TGTGCCAGCAGTCGGCGGCTTACAACAAAGAACACTGAAGCTTTCTTT. It translates to CASSRRLTTKNTEAFF.

The chain recombines TRBV7-8 with TRBJ2-2; 11 bases line up with TRBD2. Germline assignment: CDR1 SGHVS and CDR2 FQNEAQ. V trimming: 5 bases; J trimming: 3 bases; junction bases outside the gene matches: 5. The CDR3 contains 16 residues. For the CDR3, the DNA is TGTGCCAGCAGCCCCCCGGGACTAGCGGACACCGGGGAGCTGTTTTTT. Protein sequence: CASSPPGLADTGELFF.

This clone was counted a few times. CDR3 protein: CASSRTAGPEDGYTF. CDR3 DNA sequence: TGTGCCAGCTCACGAACGGCAGGGCCAGAGGATGGCTACACCTTC. V is TRBV18 and J is TRBJ1-2; D is possibly TRBD1 (5 bases). This CDR3 has 15 residues. V gave up 4 bases and J gave up 6 bases, with 18 bases separating them. Germline V gene data show CDR1 as KGHSH and CDR2 as LQKENI.

The CDR3 coding sequence is TGTGCCAGCGGCAGACAGAACGAAAAACTGTTTTTT. This codes for CASGRQNEKLFF. V and J are TRBV6-1 and TRBJ1-4; D may be TRBD1 (5 bases). The CDR3 has 12 amino acids. Trimming took off 8 bases at V and 8 bases at J, with 12 bases between the two ends. The germline gives CDR1 MNHNS, CDR2 SASEGT.

The genes are TRBV20-1 and TRBJ2-2; D unresolved. CDR3 length: 11 residues. V lost 3 bases to trimming and J lost 10 bases, with 9 bases between them. Germline V gives CDR1 DFQATT, CDR2 SNEGSKA (reference sequence). The CDR3 DNA follows: TGCAGTGCTAGCGACGGAGCGGAGCTGTTTTTT. Translation gives CSASDGAELFF.

The chain combines TRBV7-2 with TRBJ2-7; the D gene is possibly TRBD1 (6 bases). Germline V gene lookup returns CDR1 SGHTA and CDR2 FQGNSA. V dropped 1 base and J dropped 1 base, with 23 bases sitting between them. This CDR3 has 19 residues. The CDR3 here is CASSLELGATGALSYEQYF. The CDR3 DNA reads TGTGCCAGCAGCTTAGAATTGGGGGCGACAGGAGCACTTTCCTACGAGCAGTACTTC.

This clone has only a few counts. V is TRBV30 and J is TRBJ1-5, with TRBD1 matching over 8 bases. Per the germline V gene, CDR1 is GTSNPN and CDR2 is SVGIG (reference sequence). The CDR3 is made up of 14 amino acids. With 5 bases clipped from V and 6 bases from J, the junction kept 9 bases outside the gene matches. DNA for the CDR3: TGTGCCTGGGGACAGGGTTTGCGTGGTCAGCCCCAGCATTTT. Translation: CAWGQGLRGQPQHF. Together with reference TRBV30 and TRBJ1-5, the CDR3 gives the full variable domain: SQTIHQWPATLVQPVGSPLSLECTVEGTSNPNLYWYRQAAGRGLQLLFYSVGIGQISSEVPQNLSASRPQDRQFILSSKKLLLSDSGFYLCAWGQGLRGQPQHFGDGTRLSIL.

There are a few counts of this clone. This chain links TRBV11-2 with TRBJ1-5, with TRBD1 matching 9 bases. V was pared by 3 bases and J by 7 bases, with 7 bases of the junction left unmatched. The CDR3 consists of 15 residues. The germline V gene encodes CDR1 SGHAT and CDR2 FQNNGV. The CDR3 DNA sequence: TGTGCCAGCAGCTTGGGACAGGGTATCGGCCAGCCCCAGCATTTT. Its translation is CASSLGQGIGQPQHF.

V and J are TRBV4-3 and TRBJ2-7; D is perhaps TRBD2 (6 bases). CDR1 is LGHNA and CDR2 is YSLEER in the germline V gene. Trimming pared 0 bases from V and 3 bases from J, leaving 12 bases between. The CDR3 length is 15 residues. The CDR3 coding sequence is TGCGCCAGCAGCCAAGAGGTAGCGGAAAGCTACGAGCAGTACTTC. Protein: CASSQEVAESYEQYF.

This CDR3 is CASSSKHPFSSGNTIYF. The CDR3, as DNA: TGTGCCAGCAGCTCCAAGCACCCCTTTAGCTCTGGAAACACCATATATTTT. The V gene is TRBV9, the J gene TRBJ1-3; D gene uncertain. The CDR3 runs to 17 residues. CDR1 is SGDLS and CDR2 is YYNGEE in the germline V gene. V gave up 4 bases and J gave up 0 bases, with 17 bases separating them.

This sequence joins TRBV6-1 and TRBJ1-1; 10 bases align to TRBD1. Germline V gene sequence: CDR1 MNHNS, CDR2 SASEGT. There are 13 residues in the CDR3. J gave up 4 bases and V 6 bases, and 2 bases lay outside the gene matches. CDR3 sequence: CASRDRGITEAFF. As DNA, the CDR3 is TGTGCCAGCAGGGACAGGGGGATCACTGAAGCTTTCTTT.

This clone was seen only a few times. The chain uses TRBV6-1 and TRBJ2-5; 7 nucleotides line up with TRBD2. The CDR3 spans 15 residues. Unmatched junction bases numbered 10, after V lost 4 bases and J lost 5 bases. Looked up from germline, CDR1 is MNHNS and CDR2 is SASEGT. The CDR3 nucleotides are TGTGCCAGCAGTGCACCCGTCCACGGGGGGGAGACCCAGTACTTC. Amino acid sequence: CASSAPVHGGETQYF.

In this sample, this clone turned up a few times. The V call is TRBV4-3, the J call TRBJ2-3; TRBD2 aligns across 11 bases. This CDR3 has 19 amino acids. CDR1 is LGHNA, CDR2 YSLEER, per germline. The V segment lost 0 bases and the J segment 0 bases; nucleotides outside the gene matches: 8. CDR3 sequence (DNA): TGCGCCAGCAGCCAAGAGGCCGGGGGACTAGCGGCTAGCACAGATACGCAGTATTTT. Translated, it gives CASSQEAGGLAASTDTQYF.

There are many counts of this clone. J is TRBJ1-5 and V is TRBV18, with TRBD1 as a possible D gene (6 bases). V was clipped by 8 bases and J by 3 bases, with 14 bases between them. Germline V lookup: CDR1 KGHSH, CDR2 LQKENI. The CDR3 is 14 residues long. The CDR3 region is CASHLQGNNQPQHF. The CDR3 DNA is TGTGCCAGCCACTTACAGGGTAACAATCAGCCCCAGCATTTT.

This clone appeared a few times. The V call is TRBV30, the J call TRBJ1-5; weak D call: TRBD1 (6 bases). CDR1 is GTSNPN, CDR2 SVGIG, per germline (reference sequence). Trimming stripped 1 base from V and 0 bases from J, with 16 bases between. There are 17 residues in the CDR3. CDR3 protein: CAWSAARTDYSNQPQHF. In DNA, the CDR3 is TGTGCCTGGAGTGCCGCGAGGACAGATTATAGCAATCAGCCCCAGCATTTT.

The J gene is TRBJ1-6, the V gene TRBV7-6, with a tentative D call TRBD1 (6 bases). V lost 5 bases and J 10 bases, leaving 12 bases between the germline ends. CDR3 size: 13 residues. CDR1 SGHVS and CDR2 FNYEAQ come from the germline V gene. The CDR3 DNA reads TGTGCCAGCAGCCCTGACAGGACCTCACCCCTCCACTTT. It is translated as CASSPDRTSPLHF.

The rearrangement joins TRBV30 to TRBJ1-2; 8 bases line up with TRBD1. This CDR3 comprises 13 residues. J gave up 8 bases and V 2 bases, and 7 bases lay outside the gene matches. Germline V gene lookup returns CDR1 GTSNPN and CDR2 SVGIG (reference sequence). Here the CDR3 reads CAWSQGANSGYTF. In nucleotides, the CDR3 is TGTGCCTGGAGTCAGGGGGCAAATTCGGGCTACACCTTC.